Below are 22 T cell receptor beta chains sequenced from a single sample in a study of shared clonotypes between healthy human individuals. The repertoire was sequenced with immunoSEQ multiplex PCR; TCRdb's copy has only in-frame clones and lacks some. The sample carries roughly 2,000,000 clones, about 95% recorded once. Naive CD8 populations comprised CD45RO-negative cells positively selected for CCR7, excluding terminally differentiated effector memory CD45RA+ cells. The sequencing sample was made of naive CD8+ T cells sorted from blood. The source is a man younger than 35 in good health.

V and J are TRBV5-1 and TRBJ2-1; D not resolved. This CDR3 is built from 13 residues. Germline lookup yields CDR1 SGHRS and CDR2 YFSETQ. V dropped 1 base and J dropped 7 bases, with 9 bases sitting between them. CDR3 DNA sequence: TGCGCCAGCAGCTTGAACGGCGTAAATGAGCAGTTCTTC. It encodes CASSLNGVNEQFF.

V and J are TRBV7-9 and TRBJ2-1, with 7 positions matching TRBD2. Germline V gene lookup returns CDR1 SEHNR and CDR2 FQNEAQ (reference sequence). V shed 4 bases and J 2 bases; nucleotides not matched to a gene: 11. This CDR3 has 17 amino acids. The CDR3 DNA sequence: TGTGCCAGCAGCTCCGGCCCTAGCGGATCCACCTACAATGAGCAGTTCTTC. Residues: CASSSGPSGSTYNEQFF. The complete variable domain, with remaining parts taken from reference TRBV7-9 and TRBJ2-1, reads DTGVSQNPRHKITKRGQNVTFRCDPISEHNRLYWYRQTLGQGPEFLTYFQNEAQLEKSRLLSDRFSAERPKGSFSTLEIQRTEQGDSAMYLCASSSGPSGSTYNEQFFGPGTRLTVL.

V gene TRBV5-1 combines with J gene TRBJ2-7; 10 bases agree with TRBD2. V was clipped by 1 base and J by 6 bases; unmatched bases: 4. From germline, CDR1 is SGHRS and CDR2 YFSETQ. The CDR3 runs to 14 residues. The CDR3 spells CASSLQREGGEQYF. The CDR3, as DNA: TGCGCCAGCAGCTTGCAGCGGGAGGGAGGCGAGCAGTACTTC.

The CDR3 spells CASSLGAGTGFNYGYTF. In nucleotides, the CDR3 is TGTGCCAGCAGCCTAGGGGCCGGGACAGGATTTAACTATGGCTACACCTTC. V and J are TRBV11-2 and TRBJ1-2; 8 bases align to TRBD1. V was pared by 5 bases and J by 1 base, with 12 bases of the junction left unmatched. Germline V CDR1 and CDR2: SGHAT, FQNNGV. The CDR3 runs 17 residues.

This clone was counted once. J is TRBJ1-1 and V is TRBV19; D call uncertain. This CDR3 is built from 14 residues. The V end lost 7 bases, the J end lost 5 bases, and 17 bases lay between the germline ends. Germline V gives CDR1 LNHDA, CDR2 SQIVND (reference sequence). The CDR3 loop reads CASTSKEEKTEAFF. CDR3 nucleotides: TGTGCCAGTACCTCGAAGGAGGAGAAGACTGAAGCTTTCTTT.

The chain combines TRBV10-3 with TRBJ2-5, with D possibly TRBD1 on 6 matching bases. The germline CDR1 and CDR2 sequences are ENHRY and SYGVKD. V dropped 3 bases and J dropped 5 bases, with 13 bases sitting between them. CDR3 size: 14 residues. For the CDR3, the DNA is TGTGCCATCAGTGATTCAGGGGTATGGGAGACCCAGTACTTC. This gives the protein CAISDSGVWETQYF.

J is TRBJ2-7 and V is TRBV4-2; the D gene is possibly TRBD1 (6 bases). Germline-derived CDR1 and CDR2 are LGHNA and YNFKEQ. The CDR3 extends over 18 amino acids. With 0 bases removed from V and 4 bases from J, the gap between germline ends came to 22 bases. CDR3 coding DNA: TGTGCCAGCAGCCAAGATCTAACAGGGCCGACAATTACTTACGAGCAGTACTTC. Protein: CASSQDLTGPTITYEQYF.

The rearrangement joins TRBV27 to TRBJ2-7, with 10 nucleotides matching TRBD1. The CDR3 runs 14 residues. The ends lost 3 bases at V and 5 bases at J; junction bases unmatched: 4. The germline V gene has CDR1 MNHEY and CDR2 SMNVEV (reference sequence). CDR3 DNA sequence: TGTGCCAGCAGTTTGGGGGACAGGGGCAACGAGCAGTACTTC. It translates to CASSLGDRGNEQYF.

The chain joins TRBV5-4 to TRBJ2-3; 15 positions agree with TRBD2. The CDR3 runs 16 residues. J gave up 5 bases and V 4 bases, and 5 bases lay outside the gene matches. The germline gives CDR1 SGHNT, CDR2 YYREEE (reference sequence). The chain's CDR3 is CASSRTSGGAGDTQYF. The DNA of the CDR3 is TGTGCCAGCAGCCGGACTAGCGGGGGGGCCGGAGATACGCAGTATTTT.

For the CDR3, the DNA is TGTGCCAGCAGTTGGACAGGGGATTACGAAAAACTGTTTTTT. Translation: CASSWTGDYEKLFF. The V and J genes are TRBV27 and TRBJ1-4, with 9 bases matching TRBD1. Trimming at V came to 4 bases and at J to 8 bases, leaving 5 bases not matched to a gene. Per the germline V gene, CDR1 is MNHEY and CDR2 is SMNVEV (reference sequence). The CDR3 spans 14 residues.

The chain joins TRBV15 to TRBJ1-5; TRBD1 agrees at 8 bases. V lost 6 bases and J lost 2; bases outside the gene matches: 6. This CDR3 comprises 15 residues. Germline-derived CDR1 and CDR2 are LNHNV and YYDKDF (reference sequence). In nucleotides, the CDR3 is TGTGCCACCAGTGACAGGGGCAATGGCAATCAGCCCCAGCATTTT. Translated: CATSDRGNGNQPQHF.

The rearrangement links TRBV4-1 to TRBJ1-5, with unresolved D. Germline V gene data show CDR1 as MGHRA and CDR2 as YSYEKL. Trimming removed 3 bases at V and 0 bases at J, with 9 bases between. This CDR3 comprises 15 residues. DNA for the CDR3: TGCGCCAGCAGCCACGGTGGTGTTAGCAATCAGCCCCAGCATTTT. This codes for CASSHGGVSNQPQHF.

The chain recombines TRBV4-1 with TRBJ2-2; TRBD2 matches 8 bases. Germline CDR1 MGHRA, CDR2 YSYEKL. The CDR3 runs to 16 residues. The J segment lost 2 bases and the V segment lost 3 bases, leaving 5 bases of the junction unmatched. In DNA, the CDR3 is TGCGCCAGCAGCCATCCCCGGGGGGGCAACACCGGGGAGCTGTTTTTT. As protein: CASSHPRGGNTGELFF.

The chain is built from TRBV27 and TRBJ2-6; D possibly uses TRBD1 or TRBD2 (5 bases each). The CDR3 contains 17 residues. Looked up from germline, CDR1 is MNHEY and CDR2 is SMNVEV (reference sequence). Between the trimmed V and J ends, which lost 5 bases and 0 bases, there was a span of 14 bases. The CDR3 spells CASSPGTVSSGANVLTF. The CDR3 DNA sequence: TGTGCCAGCAGTCCTGGGACGGTAAGCTCTGGGGCCAACGTCCTGACTTTC.

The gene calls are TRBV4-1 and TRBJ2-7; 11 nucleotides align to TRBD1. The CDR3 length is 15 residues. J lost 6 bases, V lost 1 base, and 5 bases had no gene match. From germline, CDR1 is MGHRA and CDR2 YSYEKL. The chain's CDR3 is CASSQVPGTGGEQYF. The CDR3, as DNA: TGCGCCAGCAGCCAAGTCCCCGGGACAGGGGGCGAGCAGTACTTC.

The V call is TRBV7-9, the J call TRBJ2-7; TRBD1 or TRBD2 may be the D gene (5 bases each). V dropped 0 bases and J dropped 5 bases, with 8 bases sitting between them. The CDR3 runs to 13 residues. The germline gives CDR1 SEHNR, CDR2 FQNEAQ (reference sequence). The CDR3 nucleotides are TGTGCCAGCAGCTTAGCAGGGACGCACGAGCAGTACTTC. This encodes CASSLAGTHEQYF.

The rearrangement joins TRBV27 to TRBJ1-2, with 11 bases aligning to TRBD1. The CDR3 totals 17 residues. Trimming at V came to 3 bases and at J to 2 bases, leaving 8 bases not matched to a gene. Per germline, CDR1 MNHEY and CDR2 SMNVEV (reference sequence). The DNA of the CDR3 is TGTGCCAGCAGTTTCGCGGGACAGGGGGTAGGAAACTATGGCTACACCTTC. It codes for CASSFAGQGVGNYGYTF.

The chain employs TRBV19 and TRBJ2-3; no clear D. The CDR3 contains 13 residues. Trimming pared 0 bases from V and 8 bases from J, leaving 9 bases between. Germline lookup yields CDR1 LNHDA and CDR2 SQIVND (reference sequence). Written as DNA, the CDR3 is TGTGCCAGTAGTATAGATCTGGAGAGTACGCAGTATTTT. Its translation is CASSIDLESTQYF.

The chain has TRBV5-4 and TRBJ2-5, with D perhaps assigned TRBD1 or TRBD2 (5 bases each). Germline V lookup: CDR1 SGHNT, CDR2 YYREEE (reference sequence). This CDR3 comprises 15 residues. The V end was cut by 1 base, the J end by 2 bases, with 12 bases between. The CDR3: CASSLFEGPQETQYF. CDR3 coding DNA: TGTGCCAGCAGCTTGTTTGAGGGACCTCAAGAGACCCAGTACTTC.

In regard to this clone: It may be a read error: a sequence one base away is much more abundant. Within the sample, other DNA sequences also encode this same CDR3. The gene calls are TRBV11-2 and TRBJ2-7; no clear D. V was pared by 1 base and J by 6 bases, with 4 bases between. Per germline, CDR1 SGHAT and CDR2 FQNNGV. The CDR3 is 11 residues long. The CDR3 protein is CASSLGFEQYF. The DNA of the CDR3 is TGTGCCAGCAGCTTAGGTTTCGAGCAGTACTTC.

The CDR3, as DNA: TGTGCCAGCAGCGCGGGACAAAATAGCAATCAGCCCCAGCATTTT. Its protein product is CASSAGQNSNQPQHF. The V call is TRBV7-9, the J call TRBJ1-5; D might be TRBD1 (6 bases). Trimming left V 5 bases short and J 0 bases short, with 11 bases between. Germline V gene sequence: CDR1 SEHNR, CDR2 FQNEAQ (reference sequence). The CDR3 is 15 amino acids. Filled out from reference TRBV7-9 and TRBJ1-5, the complete variable domain reads DTGVSQNPRHKITKRGQNVTFRCDPISEHNRLYWYRQTLGQGPEFLTYFQNEAQLEKSRLLSDRFSAERPKGSFSTLEIQRTEQGDSAMYLCASSAGQNSNQPQHFGDGTRLSIL.

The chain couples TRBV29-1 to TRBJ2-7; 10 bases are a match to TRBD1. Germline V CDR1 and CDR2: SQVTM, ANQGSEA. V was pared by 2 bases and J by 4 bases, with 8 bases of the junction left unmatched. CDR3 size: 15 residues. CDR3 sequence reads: CSVETLGQGEYEQYF. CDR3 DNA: TGCAGCGTTGAAACCCTAGGACAGGGGGAATACGAGCAGTACTTC.